The rows below give T cell receptor beta chains drawn from one sample of a study of blood T cell repertoires in COVID-19. Repertoires were generated with immunoSEQ multiplex PCR, while TCRdb's copy carries only in-frame clones and drops some. The table lists about 200,000 clones, 65% to 90% of them singletons, with about 4.7% in the top ten. The sequenced sample was PBMCs or T cells enriched from blood (not recorded which). The receptors were gathered from a woman in her 30s who had been exposed to COVID-19. The CDR3 runs from the conserved cysteine through the conserved F or W. D genes are given only for firm matches.

D,V,CDR3
TRBD1,TRBV19,CASRPQGKYGYTF
.,TRBV11-1,CASALNTGFQETQYF
.,TRBV6-1,CASSDPGQIYGYTF
.,TRBV14,CASSPLEPHSPLHF
.,TRBV11-3,CASSESVNEQFF
.,TRBV6-5,CASRRTVTDTQYF
TRBD1,TRBV5-1,CASSLGQGGPSDTQYF
.,TRBV19,CASSPGASGLHTEAFF
TRBD2,TRBV2,CASEKTSGAGTDTQYF
.,TRBV24-1,CATSDRTASGYTF
TRBD2,TRBV19,CASSITLRGGLETQYF
TRBD1,TRBV5-1,CASSRTGEAGELFF
.,TRBV2,CASSDLESQPQHF
TRBD1,TRBV5-1,CASSRTGEEGYTF
TRBD1,TRBV5-6,CASSYYETGSLADTQYF
.,TRBV4-2,CASSQAPKSPYGYTF
TRBD2,TRBV7-3,CASSHIAGGTPDTQYF
TRBD1,TRBV6-5,CASRSGQENYGYTF
.,TRBV12-3/TRBV12-4,CASSFWLNTEAFF
.,TRBV7-8,CASSLGQGTDTQYF
TRBD1,TRBV2,CASSVRGQIHQPQHF
TRBD1,TRBV4-1,CASSQERGLGIISPTQYF
.,TRBV18,CASGSGSNEKLFF
.,TRBV6-4,CASTRAQPDYNSPLHF
TRBD2,TRBV3-1/TRBV3-2,CASSRGVSGGPGGQFF
.,TRBV7-8,CASSLRGWAFF
.,TRBV7-8,CASSRGRAGLTNEKLFF
.,TRBV4-2,CASSLARGFLNSPLHF
.,TRBV19,CASRLAWNTGELFF
.,TRBV10-3,CAISTSGETQYF
.,TRBV7-9,CASSLARDEQFF
TRBD1,TRBV29-1,CSALNRGAYNEQFF
.,TRBV7-8,CASSLEPQGWSGYTF
TRBD1,TRBV5-1,CASSLQGARGNTIYF
.,TRBV9,CASSPYGGEHSPLHF
TRBD1,TRBV3-1/TRBV3-2,CASSPLPGQGASYNSPLHF
.,TRBV29-1,CSVDGGWYGYTF
TRBD1,TRBV19,CASSTGQGPNYGYTF
.,TRBV9,CASSVGVVDTQYF
.,TRBV6-5,CASSYSNTANGYTF
.,TRBV9,CASSATGRRAYQPQHF
.,TRBV9,CASSTGYNSPLHF
.,TRBV18,CASSPFSGDEQYF
.,TRBV18,CASSAQGTRGNTIYF
TRBD2,TRBV3-1/TRBV3-2,CASSHSGGPEQYF
.,TRBV30,CAWSTGIGTEAFF
TRBD1,TRBV2,CASSEREGALGGTQYF
.,TRBV19,CASSIKTGSNEKLFF
TRBD1,TRBV4-1,CASSHEGQGVVNTEAFF
.,TRBV30,CAWSRETFDQPQHF
TRBD1,TRBV3-1/TRBV3-2,CASSQVGGGGGELFF
TRBD1,TRBV30,CAWSWHTGGNQPQHF